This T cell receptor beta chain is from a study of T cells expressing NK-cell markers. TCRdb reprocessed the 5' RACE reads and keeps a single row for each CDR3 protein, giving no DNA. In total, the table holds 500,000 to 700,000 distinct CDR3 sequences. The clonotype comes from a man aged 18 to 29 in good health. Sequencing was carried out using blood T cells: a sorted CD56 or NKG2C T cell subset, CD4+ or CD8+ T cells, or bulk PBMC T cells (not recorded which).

CDR3 sequence reads: CSAQPAGGNTEAFF. J is TRBJ1-1 and V is TRBV20-1; absent DNA, TCRdb's TRBD1 call cannot be checked. Per germline, CDR1 DFQATT and CDR2 SNEGSKA (reference sequence). The CDR3 runs to 14 residues.